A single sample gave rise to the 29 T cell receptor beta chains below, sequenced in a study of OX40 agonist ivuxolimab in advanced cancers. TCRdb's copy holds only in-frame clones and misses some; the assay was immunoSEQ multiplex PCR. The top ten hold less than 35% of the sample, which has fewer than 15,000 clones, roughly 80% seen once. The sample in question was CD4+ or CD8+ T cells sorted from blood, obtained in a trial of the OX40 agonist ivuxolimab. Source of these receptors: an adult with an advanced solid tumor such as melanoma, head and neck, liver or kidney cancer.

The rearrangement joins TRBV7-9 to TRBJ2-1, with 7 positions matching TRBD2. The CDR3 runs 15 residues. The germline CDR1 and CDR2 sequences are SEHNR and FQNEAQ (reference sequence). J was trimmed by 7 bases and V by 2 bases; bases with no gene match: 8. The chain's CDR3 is CASSLRGGSLNEQFF. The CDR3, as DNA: TGTGCCAGCAGCTTACGCGGGGGAAGCTTAAATGAGCAGTTCTTC. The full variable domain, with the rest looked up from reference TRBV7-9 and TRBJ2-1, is DTGVSQNPRHKITKRGQNVTFRCDPISEHNRLYWYRQTLGQGPEFLTYFQNEAQLEKSRLLSDRFSAERPKGSFSTLEIQRTEQGDSAMYLCASSLRGGSLNEQFFGPGTRLTVL.

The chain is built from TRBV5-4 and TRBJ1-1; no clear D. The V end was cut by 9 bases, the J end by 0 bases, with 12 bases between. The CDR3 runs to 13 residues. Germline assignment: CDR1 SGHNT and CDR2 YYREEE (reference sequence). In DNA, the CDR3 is TGTGCCACCCGCCCAGTGGTGAACACTGAAGCTTTCTTT. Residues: CATRPVVNTEAFF.

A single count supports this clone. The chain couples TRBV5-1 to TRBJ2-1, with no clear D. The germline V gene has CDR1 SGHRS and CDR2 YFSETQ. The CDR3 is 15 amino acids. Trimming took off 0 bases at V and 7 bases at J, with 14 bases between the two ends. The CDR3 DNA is TGCGCCAGCAGCTTGGGGGTTTTCGGGTGGAATGAGCAGTTCTTC. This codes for CASSLGVFGWNEQFF. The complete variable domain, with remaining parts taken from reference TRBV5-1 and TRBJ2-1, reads KAGVTQTPRYLIKTRGQQVTLSCSPISGHRSVSWYQQTPGQGLQFLFEYFSETQRNKGNFPGRFSGRQFSNSRSEMNVSTLELGDSALYLCASSLGVFGWNEQFFGPGTRLTVL.

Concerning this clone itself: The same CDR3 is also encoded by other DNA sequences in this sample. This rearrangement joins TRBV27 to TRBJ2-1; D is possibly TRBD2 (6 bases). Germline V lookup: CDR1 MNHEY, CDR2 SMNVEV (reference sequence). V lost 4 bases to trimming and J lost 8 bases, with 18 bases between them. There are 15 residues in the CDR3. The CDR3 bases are TGTGCCAGCAGTTCCTTACTAGCTCCGGGACATGAGCAGTTCTTC. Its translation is CASSSLLAPGHEQFF.

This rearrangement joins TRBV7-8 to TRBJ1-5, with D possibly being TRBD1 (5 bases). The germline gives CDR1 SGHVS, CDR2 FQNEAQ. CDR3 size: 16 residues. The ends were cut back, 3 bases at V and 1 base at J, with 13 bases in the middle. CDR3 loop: CASSLDPGLSNQPQHF. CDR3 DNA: TGTGCCAGCAGCTTGGACCCAGGGTTAAGCAATCAGCCCCAGCATTTT. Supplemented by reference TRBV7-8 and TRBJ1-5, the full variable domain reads GAGVSQSPRYKVAKRGQDVALRCDPISGHVSLFWYQQALGQGPEFLTYFQNEAQLDKSGLPSDRFFAERPEGSVSTLKIQRTQQEDSAVYLCASSLDPGLSNQPQHFGDGTRLSIL.

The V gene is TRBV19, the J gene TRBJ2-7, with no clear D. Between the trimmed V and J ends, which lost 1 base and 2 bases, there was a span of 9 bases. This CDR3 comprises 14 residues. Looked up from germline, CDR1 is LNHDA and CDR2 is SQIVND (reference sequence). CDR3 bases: TGTGCCAGTAGTATAGGGACGGATACCTACGAGCAGTACTTC. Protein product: CASSIGTDTYEQYF.

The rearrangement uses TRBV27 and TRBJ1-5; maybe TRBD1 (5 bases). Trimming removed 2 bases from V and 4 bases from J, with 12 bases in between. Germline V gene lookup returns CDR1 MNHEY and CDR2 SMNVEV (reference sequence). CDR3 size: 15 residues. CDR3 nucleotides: TGTGCCAGCAGTTTAGGGTCGGGGGGAAATCAGCCCCAGCATTTT. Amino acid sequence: CASSLGSGGNQPQHF.

The DNA for the CDR3 is TGTGCCACCAGCAGAGCCAGGGGAGGTAATTCACCCCTCCACTTT. Its translation: CATSRARGGNSPLHF. The chain employs TRBV15 and TRBJ1-6, with TRBD1 as a possible D gene (6 bases). The germline V and J ends were trimmed by 1 base and 6 bases, with 10 bases remaining between them. The CDR3 is made up of 15 amino acids. Germline lookup yields CDR1 LNHNV and CDR2 YYDKDF (reference sequence).

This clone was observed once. For the CDR3, the DNA is TGCAGCGTGTCCGACTATGGCTACACCTTC. This translates into CSVSDYGYTF. The chain uses TRBV29-1 and TRBJ1-2, with no clear D. Germline assignment: CDR1 SQVTM and CDR2 ANQGSEA. CDR3 length: 10 residues. V dropped 6 bases and J dropped 3 bases, with 5 bases sitting between them. Drawing the rest from reference TRBV29-1 and TRBJ1-2, the complete variable domain is SAVISQKPSRDICQRGTSLTIQCQVDSQVTMMFWYRQQPGQSLTLIATANQGSEATYESGFVIDKFPISRPNLTFSTLTVSNMSPEDSSIYLCSVSDYGYTFGSGTRLTVV.

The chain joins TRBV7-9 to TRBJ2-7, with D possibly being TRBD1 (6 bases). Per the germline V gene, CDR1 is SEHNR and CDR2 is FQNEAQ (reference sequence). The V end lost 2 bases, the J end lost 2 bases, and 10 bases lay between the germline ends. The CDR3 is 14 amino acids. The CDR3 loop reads CASSLTGNPYEQYF. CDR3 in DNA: TGTGCCAGCAGCTTAACAGGGAACCCCTACGAGCAGTACTTC.

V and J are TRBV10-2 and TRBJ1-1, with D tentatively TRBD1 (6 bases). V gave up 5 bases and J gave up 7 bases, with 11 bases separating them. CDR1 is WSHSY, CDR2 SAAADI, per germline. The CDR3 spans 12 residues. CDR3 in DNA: TGCGCCAGCAGTCTCGGACAGTTTGAAGCTTTCTTT. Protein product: CASSLGQFEAFF.

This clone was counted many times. CDR3 protein: CASTLEVAYQPQHF. The CDR3 DNA reads TGTGCCAGTACTTTAGAAGTGGCTTATCAGCCCCAGCATTTT. This chain links TRBV28 with TRBJ1-5; D uncertain. CDR1 is MDHEN and CDR2 is SYDVKM in the germline V gene. The CDR3 is made up of 14 amino acids. V lost 9 bases, J lost 5 bases, and 17 bases lay in between. The variable domain in full, with the rest retrieved from reference TRBV28 and TRBJ1-5, is DVKVTQSSRYLVKRTGEKVFLECVQDMDHENMFWYRQDPGLGLRLIYFSYDVKMKEKGDIPEGYSVSREKKERFSLILESASTNQTSMYLCASTLEVAYQPQHFGDGTRLSIL.

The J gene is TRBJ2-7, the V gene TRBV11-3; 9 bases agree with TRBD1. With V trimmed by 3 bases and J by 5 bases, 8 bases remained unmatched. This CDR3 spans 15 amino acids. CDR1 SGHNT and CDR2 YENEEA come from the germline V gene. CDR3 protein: CASSFLGQGSDEQYF. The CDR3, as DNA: TGTGCCAGCAGCTTCCTAGGACAGGGGTCTGACGAGCAGTACTTC.

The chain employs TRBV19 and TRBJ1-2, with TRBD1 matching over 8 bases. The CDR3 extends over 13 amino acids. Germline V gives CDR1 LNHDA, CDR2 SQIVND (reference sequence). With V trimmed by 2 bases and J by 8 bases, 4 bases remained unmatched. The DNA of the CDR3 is TGTGCCAGTAGTATACAGGGGGCGGGAGGCTACACCTTC. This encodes CASSIQGAGGYTF.

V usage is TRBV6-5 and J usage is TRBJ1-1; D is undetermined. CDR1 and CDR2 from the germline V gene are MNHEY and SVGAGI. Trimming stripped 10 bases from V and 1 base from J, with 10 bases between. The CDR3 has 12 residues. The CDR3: CATSRENTEAFF. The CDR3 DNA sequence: TGTGCCACCTCGCGAGAGAACACTGAAGCTTTCTTT.

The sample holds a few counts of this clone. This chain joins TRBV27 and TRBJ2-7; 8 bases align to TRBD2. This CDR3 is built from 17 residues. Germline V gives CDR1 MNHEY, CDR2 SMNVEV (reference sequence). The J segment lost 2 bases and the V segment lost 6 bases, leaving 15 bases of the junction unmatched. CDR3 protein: CASRTGMGGGTTYEQYF. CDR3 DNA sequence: TGTGCCAGCAGGACAGGAATGGGCGGGGGGACCACCTACGAGCAGTACTTC.

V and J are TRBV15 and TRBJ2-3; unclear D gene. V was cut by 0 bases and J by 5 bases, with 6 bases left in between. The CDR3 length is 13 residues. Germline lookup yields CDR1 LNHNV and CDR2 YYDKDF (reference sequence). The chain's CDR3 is CATSRDFGDTQYF. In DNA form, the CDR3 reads TGTGCCACCAGCAGAGATTTCGGAGATACGCAGTATTTT. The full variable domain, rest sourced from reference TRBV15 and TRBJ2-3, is DAMVIQNPRYQVTQFGKPVTLSCSQTLNHNVMYWYQQKSSQAPKLLFHYYDKDFNNEADTPDNFQSRRPNTSFCFLDIRSPGLGDTAMYLCATSRDFGDTQYFGPGTRLTVL.

In nucleotides, the CDR3 is TGTGCCAGCAGCTCATATATAGCCACAATTCGCACTGAAGCTTTCTTT. Translating it yields CASSSYIATIRTEAFF. The rearrangement links TRBV21-1 to TRBJ1-1. TRBV21-1 is shown as a pseudogene. The CDR3 runs 16 residues.

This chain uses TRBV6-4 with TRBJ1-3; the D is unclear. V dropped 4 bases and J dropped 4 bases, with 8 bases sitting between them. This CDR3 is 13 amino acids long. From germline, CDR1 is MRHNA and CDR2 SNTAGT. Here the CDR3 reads CASSARLGNTIYF. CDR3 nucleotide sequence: TGTGCCAGCAGTGCCCGGTTGGGAAACACCATATATTTT.

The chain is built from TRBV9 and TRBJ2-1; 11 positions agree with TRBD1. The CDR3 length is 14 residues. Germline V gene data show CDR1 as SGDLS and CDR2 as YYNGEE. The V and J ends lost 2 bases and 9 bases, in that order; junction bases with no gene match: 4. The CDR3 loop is CASSVWTGGSEQFF. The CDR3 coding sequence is TGTGCCAGCAGCGTCTGGACAGGGGGCAGTGAGCAGTTCTTC.

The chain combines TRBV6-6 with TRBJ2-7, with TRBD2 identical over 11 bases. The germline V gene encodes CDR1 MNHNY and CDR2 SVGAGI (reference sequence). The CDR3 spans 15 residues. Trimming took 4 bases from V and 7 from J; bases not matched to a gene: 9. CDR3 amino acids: CASSSVAGGPLEQYF. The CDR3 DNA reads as TGTGCCAGCAGTTCCGTAGCGGGGGGGCCCCTAGAGCAGTACTTC.

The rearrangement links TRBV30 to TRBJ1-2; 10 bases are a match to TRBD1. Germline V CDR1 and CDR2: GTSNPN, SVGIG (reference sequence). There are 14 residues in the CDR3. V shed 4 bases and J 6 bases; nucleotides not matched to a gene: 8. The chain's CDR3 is CAWTTGTGVDGYTF. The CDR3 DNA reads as TGTGCCTGGACGACCGGGACAGGGGTAGATGGCTACACCTTC.

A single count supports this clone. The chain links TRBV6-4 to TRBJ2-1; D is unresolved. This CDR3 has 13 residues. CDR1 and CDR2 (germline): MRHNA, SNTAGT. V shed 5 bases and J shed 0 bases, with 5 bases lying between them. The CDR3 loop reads CASSMSSYNEQFF. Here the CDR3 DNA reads TGTGCCAGCAGTATGAGCTCCTACAATGAGCAGTTCTTC.

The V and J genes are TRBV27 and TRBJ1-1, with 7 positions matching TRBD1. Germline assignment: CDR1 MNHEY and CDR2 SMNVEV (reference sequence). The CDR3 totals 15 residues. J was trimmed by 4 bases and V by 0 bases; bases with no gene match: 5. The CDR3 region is CASSLSKGAGTEAFF. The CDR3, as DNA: TGTGCCAGCAGTTTATCGAAGGGGGCGGGCACTGAAGCTTTCTTT.

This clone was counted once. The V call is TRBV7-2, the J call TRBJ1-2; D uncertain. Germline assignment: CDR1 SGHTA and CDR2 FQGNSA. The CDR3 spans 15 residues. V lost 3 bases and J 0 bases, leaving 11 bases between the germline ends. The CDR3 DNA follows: TGTGCCAGCAGCTTCTTTAAGGGATCTAACTATGGCTACACCTTC. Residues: CASSFFKGSNYGYTF.

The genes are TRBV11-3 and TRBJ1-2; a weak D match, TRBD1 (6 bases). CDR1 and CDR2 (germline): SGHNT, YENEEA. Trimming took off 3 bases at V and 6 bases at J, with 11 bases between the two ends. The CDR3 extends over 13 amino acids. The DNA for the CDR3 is TGTGCCAGCAGCTTTAGGGGGACGGATGGCTACACCTTC. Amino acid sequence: CASSFRGTDGYTF. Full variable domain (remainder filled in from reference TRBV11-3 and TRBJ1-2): EAGVVQSPRYKIIEKKQPVAFWCNPISGHNTLYWYLQNLGQGPELLIRYENEEAVDDSQLPKDRFSAERLKGVDSTLKIQPAELGDSAVYLCASSFRGTDGYTFGSGTRLTVV.

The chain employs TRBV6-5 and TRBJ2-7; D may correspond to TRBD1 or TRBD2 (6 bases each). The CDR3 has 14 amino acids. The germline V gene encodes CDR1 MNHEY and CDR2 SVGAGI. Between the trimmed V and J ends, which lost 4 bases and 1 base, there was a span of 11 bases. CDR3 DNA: TGTGCCAGCAGTTGGGGGGCCGGTTCCTACGAGCAGTACTTC. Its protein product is CASSWGAGSYEQYF.

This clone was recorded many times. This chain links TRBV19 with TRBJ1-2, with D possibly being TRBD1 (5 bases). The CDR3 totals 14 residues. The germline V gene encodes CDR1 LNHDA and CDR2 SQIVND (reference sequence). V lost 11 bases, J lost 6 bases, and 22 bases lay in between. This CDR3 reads CAVKRGTFEDGYTF. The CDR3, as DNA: TGTGCCGTAAAGAGAGGGACCTTTGAAGATGGCTACACCTTC.

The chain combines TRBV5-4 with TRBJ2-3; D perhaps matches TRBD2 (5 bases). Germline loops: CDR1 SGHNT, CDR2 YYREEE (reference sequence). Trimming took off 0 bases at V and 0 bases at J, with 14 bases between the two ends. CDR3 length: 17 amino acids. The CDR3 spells CASSLAVGGPSTDTQYF. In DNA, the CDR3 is TGTGCCAGCAGCTTGGCGGTGGGCGGGCCAAGCACAGATACGCAGTATTTT.